The 7 T cell receptor beta chains presented below share a single source sample, sequenced in a study of T cell repertoires in cytomegalovirus infection. Each CDR3 protein gets one entry after TCRdb re-called the reads with MiXCR. In the table there are more than 650,000 distinct CDR3 sequences, 35% to 40% of which are singletons. The material sequenced was PBMCs. The source of these receptors is a human donor in good health (CMV status not recorded). Some clones in this sample may be carry-over from other donors' samples.

This clonotype has just a few counts. V and J are TRBV7-2 and TRBJ1-1; D possibly corresponds to TRBD1 (6 bases). The V end lost 5 bases, the J end lost 1 base, and 14 bases lay between the germline ends. The germline CDR1 and CDR2 sequences are SGHTA and FQGNSA. CDR3 size: 15 residues. This CDR3 reads CASSTKQGGNTEAFF. CDR3 nucleotide sequence: TGTGCCAGCAGCACGAAACAGGGAGGGAACACTGAAGCTTTCTTT.

The chain carries TRBV27 and TRBJ1-1; TRBD1 aligns across 7 bases. The J segment lost 5 bases and the V segment lost 9 bases, leaving 15 bases of the junction unmatched. Germline CDR1 reads MNHEY; CDR2 reads SMNVEV (reference sequence). This CDR3 region has 15 residues. The CDR3 coding sequence is TGTGCCAGTCGGGGGGCCCACACAGGGGCAACTGAAGCTTTCTTT. Translation gives CASRGAHTGATEAFF.

The chain couples TRBV20-1 to TRBJ2-3; D may be TRBD2 (6 bases). CDR1 and CDR2 from the germline V gene are DFQATT and SNEGSKA (reference sequence). The V end was cut by 4 bases, the J end by 2 bases, with 16 bases between. The CDR3 is 15 residues long. The CDR3 sequence: CSATIGGLSTDTQYF. In DNA form, the CDR3 reads TGCAGTGCTACGATCGGGGGTCTTTCCACAGATACGCAGTATTTT.

In DNA form, the CDR3 reads TGTGCCAGCAGCTTAACTTCAGCGGCTAGCTCCTACAATGAGCAGTTCTTC. It is translated as CASSLTSAASSYNEQFF. The chain employs TRBV7-3 and TRBJ2-1, with a possible D match to TRBD2 (5 bases). Germline lookup yields CDR1 SGHTA and CDR2 FQGTGA. The V gene lost 0 bases and the J gene lost 0 bases, with 12 bases spanning the gap. The CDR3 is 17 amino acids.

As for this clonotype: The CDR3 does not close with the conserved phenylalanine or tryptophan, likely indicating a read error. This chain connects TRBV4-1 to TRBJ1-5; possible D gene TRBD1, 6 bases. This CDR3 contains 18 residues. V gave up 1 base and J gave up 2 bases, with 18 bases separating them. In germline, CDR1 is MGHRA, CDR2 YSYEKL. The DNA of the CDR3 is TGCGCCAGCAGCCAAGGACCTTTCAGGGGCCGTGGCAATCAGCCCCAGCATTGT. The encoded protein is CASSQGPFRGRGNQPQHC.

The rearrangement links TRBV7-9 to TRBJ1-3; 7 bases map to TRBD1. This CDR3 contains 15 residues. V was clipped by 1 base and J by 4 bases; unmatched bases: 4. The germline gives CDR1 SEHNR, CDR2 FQNEAQ (reference sequence). The CDR3 is CASSLDGTAGNTIYF. In DNA form, the CDR3 reads TGTGCCAGCAGCTTAGACGGGACAGCAGGAAACACCATATATTTT.

The rearrangement joins TRBV28 to TRBJ2-1, with 9 nucleotides matching TRBD1. This CDR3 comprises 14 residues. J gave up 8 bases and V 6 bases, and 8 bases lay outside the gene matches. Germline CDR1 reads MDHEN; CDR2 reads SYDVKM. The CDR3 DNA is TGTGCCAGCAGGATTCAACAGGGGGCCGATGAGCAGTTCTTC. This encodes CASRIQQGADEQFF.